This record concerns one TCR beta chain sequence. Germline CDR1 is MNHEY and CDR2 is SVGAGI. Losses at the gene ends were 2 bases for V and 2 bases for J; bases not matched to a gene: 3. The CDR3 spans 15 residues. This sample was taken from a study of blood T cell repertoires in COVID-19. Across the whole study: COVID-19 samples collected from the United States, Italy and Spain covered acute and convalescent phases. Nucleic acid was either cDNA or gDNA, and it came from T cells, B-cell-depleted T cells, or PBMCs.

In the original processing: Amplification with reference gene primers provided the estimates of nucleated cell counts. Produced via immunoSEQ multiplex PCR; TCRdb's table is partial and in-frame only. The DNA gave D and trimming, while V, J and clone size come from that table. The sample includes about 91,000 clones, about 88% of them seen just once. The genes are TRBV6-5 and TRBJ2-3, with TRBD1 identical over 8 bases. The sequence was obtained from a woman at least 80 years old with active COVID-19. The specimen sequenced was peripheral blood. CDR3: CASSYLGQDTDTQYF. The CDR3 bases are TGTGCCAGCAGTTACCTGGGACAGGACACAGATACGCAGTATTTT.